This T cell receptor (beta chain) was sequenced for a study of Graves' ophthalmopathy and Graves' hyperthyroidism (dated 2018 in TCRdb). Notes on the research overall: Peripheral blood was collected at initial diagnosis, prior to any treatment. The study used signatures of the TCR beta repertoire to tell Graves' ophthalmopathy apart from Graves' hyperthyroidism and to predict which patients would progress to ophthalmopathy. In total, approximately 130 blood samples were TCR-sequenced: some 40 ophthalmopathy, roughly 80 hyperthyroidism and roughly 17 hyperthyroidism-to-ophthalmopathy patients. To explore V-J signatures that separate ophthalmopathy from hyperthyroidism, a discovery set of 95 to 100 patients was enrolled, consisting of roughly 45 with ophthalmopathy and approximately 60 with stable hyperthyroidism. An independent validation cohort comprised fewer than 20 hyperthyroidism patients and around 16 patients who later progressed from hyperthyroidism to ophthalmopathy. In over 5 hyperthyroidism patients, the T-cell repertoire of thyroid tissue was compared with the T-cell repertoire of blood. Following sample collection, hyperthyroidism patients were given methimazole at a starting dose of 30 mg daily, and ophthalmopathy patients were given high-dose intravenous methylprednisolone. The 100 or so discovery patients were randomly split 7:3 into training and test sets.

Hyperthyroidism was considered stable if no progression to ophthalmopathy occurred within 18 months of follow-up. Patients with hyperthyroidism were aged 18 to 65 years, had been newly diagnosed, and had a disease duration of less than 2 months. Patients with other autoimmune diseases, uncontrolled infections, pregnancy or lactation were excluded from the study. Clinical symptoms, serum thyroxine, TRAb, thyroid ultrasound and orbital computed tomography formed the basis of the diagnosis. Using Ficoll-Paque density gradient centrifugation, PBMCs were isolated from 9.5 to 10 ml of fresh peripheral blood. Total RNA was extracted with Trizol reagent and quality-checked on an Agilent 2100 Bioanalyzer. Details on this clonotype: The specificity of this receptor is unknown. No per-base quality is available; no much larger clone lies one base away.

For repertoire sequencing, the TCR beta CDR3 regions were amplified from RNA transcripts. A first-round RT-PCR used HTBI primers with the Qiagen OneStep RT-PCR kit, followed by a second-round multiplex PCR, size selection and purification. Sequencing of the libraries was carried out on an Illumina HiSeq2000 in paired-end mode with 100 bp reads. The paper's data handling went like this. Reads were processed with SOAPnuke, discarding reads with adapters, uncalled bases, mean Phred below 15, or no exact constant-primer or identifier match. High-quality paired reads were merged with COPE v1.2.5. Each unique nucleotide sequence was treated as a clonotype, and MiTCR v1.1 was used to align the clonotypes to the IMGT TRB V, D and J references. Only V-J combinations with frequency above 0.0001 were analysed, covering approximately 99% of repertoires. For each V-J combination, a TCR clonal expansion and chaos score was defined as F50 clonal expansion divided by the chaos observed in the TCRdist matrix. Features were reduced by Welch's t-statistics and random forest to approximately 13 V-J combinations, which fed a naive Bayes classifier. The similarity between thyroid and blood repertoires was quantified using the Morisita-Horn index. TCRdb took the public reads, trimmed them with fastp at Q25, ran MiXCR for clone calling and kept in-frame beta chains. Rows merge per CDR3 protein into single entries with the most common DNA and genes. TCRdb, not the original authors, processed these V and J calls. The sample records some 380,000 distinct CDR3 sequences, 15% to 19% of which are singletons. Clones ranked in the top ten supply around 6.6% of the sample.

Looking up the germline V gene yields CDR1 MNHNS and CDR2 SASEGT. CDR3 length: 19 amino acids, cysteine to phenylalanine. Just the 57-base CDR3 DNA is kept, in frame starting at base 1. V gives up 0 bases and J gives up 4 bases, and the segment between their germline ends measures 21 bases. Results and caveats for the whole study, not just this receptor: In validation, the model predicted ophthalmopathy progression with over 60% sensitivity and roughly 78% specificity; roughly 11 predicted patients were CT-confirmed with GO in a median of roughly 6.8 months. Ophthalmopathy was separated from stable hyperthyroidism by the 13-signature model with more than 85% sensitivity and 81.08% specificity in cross-validation and with 80%/75% in the test set. No statistical method was used to set the sample size in advance, and the investigators knew which group each participant was assigned to. Among expanded thyroid clonotypes with frequency above 0.001, most also showed up in blood, which suggests that blood repertoires may reflect the thyroid immune response.

This chain is built from TRBV6-1 and TRBJ2-2; matching of 6 bases hints at TRBD2 as the D gene. This clonotype was obtained from a woman aged 18-29 years with stable Graves' hyperthyroidism. Donor details come from another sample of the same person, matched by shared clones. The material sequenced was peripheral blood. The CDR3 protein is CASSEADGGYKRSTGELFF. At the DNA level, the sequence is TGTGCCAGCAGTGAAGCCGATGGAGGGTACAAACGATCCACCGGGGAGCTGTTTTTT.